Sequencing of this T cell receptor beta chain was carried out in a study of T cells after yellow fever vaccination. TCRdb re-called the 5' RACE reads through MiXCR, storing one row per CDR3 protein. Of roughly 96,000 distinct CDR3 sequences detected, 7.5% to 10% appear once; the ten largest clones hold roughly 15%. Notes on the study in general: The booster response re-showed most primary clones: more than 95% CD4, around 90% CD8.

This clonotype was recorded a few times. The origin of this receptor is a man younger than 35 who received the YFV17D yellow fever vaccine. The sequencing used CD8+ T cells not binding an NS4B(214-222) dextramer, sorted from PBMCs, collected roughly 14 days after the first yellow fever vaccination.

The DNA of the CDR3 is TGTGCCAGCAGCCAGATCGGGTCCTCCTACGAGCAGTACTTC. This sequence encodes CASSQIGSSYEQYF. The rearrangement joins TRBV7-2 to TRBJ2-7; D unresolved. The CDR3 has 14 residues. Germline V lookup: CDR1 SGHTA, CDR2 FQGNSA. Trimming shortened V by 5 bases and J by 0 bases, and 11 bases separated the two germline ends.